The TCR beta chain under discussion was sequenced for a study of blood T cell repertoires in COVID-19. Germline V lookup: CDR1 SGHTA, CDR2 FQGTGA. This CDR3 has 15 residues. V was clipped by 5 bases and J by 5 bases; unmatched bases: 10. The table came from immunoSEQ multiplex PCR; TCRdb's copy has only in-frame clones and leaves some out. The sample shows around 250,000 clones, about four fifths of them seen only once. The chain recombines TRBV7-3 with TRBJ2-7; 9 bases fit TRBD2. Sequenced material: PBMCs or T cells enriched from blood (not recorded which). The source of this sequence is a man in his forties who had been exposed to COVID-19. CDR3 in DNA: TGTGCCAGCAGCCCGAATAGCGGGAGTTTAGACGAGCAGTACTTC. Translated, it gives CASSPNSGSLDEQYF.